The clone carrying this TCR beta chain was counted between two and nine times. The antigen remains unidentified. The data derive from a study of identical twins. The length of the CDR3 is 16 residues. V shed 5 bases, J shed 5 bases, and the junction held 14 bases outside the gene matches. Germline loops: CDR1 DFQATT, CDR2 SNEGSKA (reference sequence). The study's findings and limits: Compared with models, monozygotic twins showed more out-of-frame TCR alpha sharing. Twins' excess sharing was less marked for out-of-frame beta sequences. The authors noted that invariant MAIT and iNKT cells could partly confound zero-insertion analyses.

It was template switching that added a universal primer site, and there were unique molecular identifiers on the cDNA. TCRdb re-derived calls from the 5' RACE reads in MiXCR, one entry per CDR3 protein. The table has some 300,000 distinct CDR3 sequences, around an eighth seen once. This sample also appeared in a second study, on yellow fever vaccine responses in identical twins.

The source is a woman between 18 and 29 years old in good health. V usage is TRBV20-1 and J usage is TRBJ2-5; 10 nucleotides line up with TRBD2. The sample taken for sequencing was CD8+ T cells sorted from blood. The CDR3: CSAPGPDSGGRETQYF. The CDR3 bases are TGCAGTGCTCCAGGTCCCGATAGCGGGGGGCGGGAGACCCAGTACTTC.